This T cell receptor (beta chain) was captured in a study of human T cells and chemical hapten exposure (dated by TCRdb to about 2021). General notes on the study: Libraries were pooled for sequencing, and per-sample TCR yields varied mainly because of small differences in library volumes within the pool. This study followed changes in the peripheral blood TCR repertoire in vivo during primary and secondary sensitization of alopecia patients to the hapten diphenylcyclopropenone (DPC). Both TCR alpha and TCR beta chains were sequenced from each blood RNA sample. The research as a whole found: DPC sensitization did not change the number of TCRs with a frequency above 1 in 1000, and there was no evidence of changes in global repertoire structure. Repeated subsampling changed both the strength of the expansion versus patch-test correlation and the threshold at which that correlation became significant.

Sample time point, as interpreted from the label and publication: healthy volunteer bleed at 6 weeks. Total RNA was isolated from unfractionated whole blood collected in Tempus Blood RNA tubes. Roughly 5 healthy volunteers served as TCR sequencing controls and were bled at day 0, 2 weeks and 6 weeks. This clonotype has ten or more counts. No cognate antigen has been identified for it. No much larger clone is present one base from it, and per-base qualities are unavailable. The CDR3 sequence holds 14 residues, the cysteine and phenylalanine included. Left in the record is the CDR3 DNA by itself, 42 bases read in frame from the first base. Trimming removed 0 bases from V and 3 bases from J, leaving 12 bases between the germline ends. Sequences DFQATT (CDR1) and SNEGSKA (CDR2) are obtained from the germline V gene (reference sequence). Library preparation used RACE. The sequencer listed for this sample is NextSeq 500. Library preparation attached unique molecular identifiers to individual cDNA molecules for quantitative, reproducible TCR counting. On the study's bioinformatics: A median of about 87,000 TCRs per sample was observed, with a range of roughly 20,000 to 700,000. The Decombinator software suite was used to annotate the V, J and CDR3 of the TCR reads. Every sample was subsampled to the same number of TCRs (28,000) for the PS versus PT1 abundance plots. TCRs were defined as expanded if absent before sensitization and observed at least eight times at the 2-week time point. The public reads were quality trimmed at Q25 with fastp and then assembled into clones with MiXCR by TCRdb, keeping productive beta chains. Merged by CDR3 protein, the rows form single entries marked with the most common genes and DNA. The V and J calls and clone size come from TCRdb's table, not from the authors' own analysis. The sample has around 47,000 distinct CDR3 sequences on record, about 3.7% of them singletons. The ten biggest clones cover around 5% of the sample.

The receptor's source is a human donor in good health. Some clones in this sample may be carry-over from other donors' samples. What was sequenced was whole blood. Recombination connected TRBV20-1 to TRBJ2-7; no D segment can be confidently identified. The DNA reads as follows: TGCAGTGCTAGAGATAAGCTAAGGGTCTACGAGCAGTACTTC. It specifies CSARDKLRVYEQYF.